One and the same sample provided the 3 T cell receptor beta chains below, sequenced in a study of radiation and T cells in renal cell carcinoma. Only in-frame clones appear in the TCRdb table, and some are missing; sequencing was by immunoSEQ multiplex PCR. The sample yields fewer than 85,000 clones, 89% seen once. Indicated time point: blood 4 weeks post-SBRT, at nephrectomy. Treatment reported: 15 Gy SBRT to primary tumor, nephrectomy 4 weeks later. The input for sequencing was blood, taken from a patient whose treatment included radiotherapy and nephrectomy. These receptors originate from an older woman with renal cell carcinoma.

The chain recombines TRBV29-1 with TRBJ2-5; 8 bases map to TRBD1. V lost 3 bases to trimming and J lost 5 bases; unmatched junction nucleotides: 5. CDR1 is SQVTM, CDR2 ANQGSEA, per germline. The CDR3 is 13 amino acids. The CDR3 loop is CSVELDRDETQYF. The CDR3 region has the DNA TGCAGCGTTGAGCTGGACAGGGATGAGACCCAGTACTTC. Based on the CDR3 plus reference TRBV29-1 and TRBJ2-5, the full variable domain is SAVISQKPSRDICQRGTSLTIQCQVDSQVTMMFWYRQQPGQSLTLIATANQGSEATYESGFVIDKFPISRPNLTFSTLTVSNMSPEDSSIYLCSVELDRDETQYFGPGTRLLVL.

This chain connects TRBV6-6 to TRBJ2-1; TRBD2 aligns across 11 bases. The CDR3 sequence is 15 residues long. V lost 5 bases and J lost 2; bases outside the gene matches: 2. CDR1 and CDR2 from the germline V gene are MNHNY and SVGAGI (reference sequence). CDR3 residues: CASSLAGGPYNEQFF. DNA for the CDR3: TGTGCCAGCAGTCTAGCGGGGGGCCCCTACAATGAGCAGTTCTTC.

The rearrangement links TRBV28 to TRBJ1-4; unclear D gene. This CDR3 comprises 12 residues. Trimming removed 10 bases at V and 6 bases at J, with 12 bases between. The germline V gene has CDR1 MDHEN and CDR2 SYDVKM. The CDR3 loop is CATGVRDEKLFF. The CDR3 nucleotides read TGTGCCACGGGCGTTAGGGATGAAAAACTGTTTTTT.